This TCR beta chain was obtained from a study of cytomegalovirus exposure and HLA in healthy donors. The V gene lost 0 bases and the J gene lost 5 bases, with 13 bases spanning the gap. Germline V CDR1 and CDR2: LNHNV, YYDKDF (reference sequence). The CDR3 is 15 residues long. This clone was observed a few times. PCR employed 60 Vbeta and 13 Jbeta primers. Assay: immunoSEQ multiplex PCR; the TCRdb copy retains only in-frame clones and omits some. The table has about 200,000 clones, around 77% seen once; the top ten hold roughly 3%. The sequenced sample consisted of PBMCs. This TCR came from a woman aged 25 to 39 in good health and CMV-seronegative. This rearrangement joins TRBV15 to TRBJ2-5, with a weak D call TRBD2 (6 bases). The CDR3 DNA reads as TGTGCCACCAGCAGAGAGGCCGCGGGGCTGGAGACCCAGTACTTC. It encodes CATSREAAGLETQYF. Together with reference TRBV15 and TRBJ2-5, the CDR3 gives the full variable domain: DAMVIQNPRYQVTQFGKPVTLSCSQTLNHNVMYWYQQKSSQAPKLLFHYYDKDFNNEADTPDNFQSRRPNTSFCFLDIRSPGLGDTAMYLCATSREAAGLETQYFGPGTRLLVL.